The 32 T cell receptor beta chains listed next were all sequenced from one sample in a study of blood T cell repertoires in COVID-19 (dated by TCRdb to about 2020). Library construction relied on the immunoSEQ multiplex PCR assay. This is the immuneACCESS table as TCRdb keeps it, with only in-frame sequences that have V and J called. A part of the clones is gone; compared with another copy, unresolved V genes explain less than half, and the rest is unexplained. The sample table holds approximately 290,000 clones, of which roughly 84% were seen once. The ten largest clones capture around 16% of the sample. The sample was peripheral blood. These receptors were taken from a person between 65 and 79 years old with COVID-19, enrolled during active disease.

This clone was seen a handful of times. The V and J genes are TRBV6-6 and TRBJ1-3; tentatively, D is TRBD1 (5 bases). The CDR3 runs 16 residues. Per germline, CDR1 MNHNY and CDR2 SVGAGI (reference sequence). V was trimmed by 5 bases and J by 2 bases, leaving 16 bases between them. The CDR3 sequence: CASSLRTLVTGNTIYF. The DNA for the CDR3 is TGTGCCAGCAGTCTTCGGACATTAGTTACTGGAAACACCATATATTTT.

This chain uses TRBV5-1 with TRBJ2-2; TRBD2 agrees at 8 bases. The CDR3 is 15 amino acids. V lost 5 bases and J lost 4; bases outside the gene matches: 7. CDR1 and CDR2 (germline): SGHRS, YFSETQ. This CDR3 reads CASRSAGVGTGELFF. The CDR3 DNA sequence: TGCGCCAGCAGGTCAGCGGGAGTCGGCACCGGGGAGCTGTTTTTT.

The chain links TRBV7-9 to TRBJ2-1, with 13 bases lining up with TRBD2. This CDR3 is built from 16 residues. CDR1 is SEHNR, CDR2 FQNEAQ, per germline (reference sequence). Germline trimming cut 3 bases from V and 4 bases from J; bases unmatched to any gene: 3. In DNA form, the CDR3 reads TGTGCCAGCAGCTTTGGGACTAGCGGGGCATACAATGAGCAGTTCTTC. Translating gives CASSFGTSGAYNEQFF.

The chain joins TRBV18 to TRBJ2-7; 16 positions match TRBD2. The CDR3 extends over 14 amino acids. Per the germline V gene, CDR1 is KGHSH and CDR2 is LQKENI. V shed 3 bases and J 7 bases; nucleotides not matched to a gene: 0. The CDR3 DNA is TGTGCCAGCTCACCGGGACTAGCGGGAGGGGAGCAGTACTTC. Protein sequence: CASSPGLAGGEQYF.

The V gene is TRBV5-1, the J gene TRBJ1-1; the match to TRBD1 covers 10 bases. Germline CDR1 is SGHRS and CDR2 is YFSETQ. Germline trimming cut 4 bases from V and 3 bases from J; bases unmatched to any gene: 3. This CDR3 has 14 residues. CDR3 bases: TGCGCCAGCAGCGCGGACAGGGGGGACACTGAAGCTTTCTTT. Translating gives CASSADRGDTEAFF. The entire variable domain, with the rest obtained from reference TRBV5-1 and TRBJ1-1, is as follows: KAGVTQTPRYLIKTRGQQVTLSCSPISGHRSVSWYQQTPGQGLQFLFEYFSETQRNKGNFPGRFSGRQFSNSRSEMNVSTLELGDSALYLCASSADRGDTEAFFGQGTRLTVV.

The chain uses TRBV27 and TRBJ1-1, with a possible D match to TRBD1 (6 bases). CDR3 length: 15 residues. Germline V gene sequence: CDR1 MNHEY, CDR2 SMNVEV (reference sequence). The V end lost 6 bases, the J end lost 2 bases, and 16 bases lay between the germline ends. CDR3 protein: CASRMGTTANTEAFF. The CDR3 bases are TGTGCCAGCAGGATGGGGACAACAGCAAACACTGAAGCTTTCTTT.

This clone has just one count. The chain carries TRBV28 and TRBJ2-7; D is possibly TRBD1 (6 bases). The CDR3 has 15 amino acids. V was pared by 4 bases and J by 3 bases, with 16 bases between. In germline, CDR1 is MDHEN, CDR2 SYDVKM. This CDR3 reads CASSYSGTRGYEQYF. DNA of the CDR3: TGTGCCAGCAGTTACTCCGGGACACGGGGCTACGAGCAGTACTTC.

The chain combines TRBV7-2 with TRBJ2-5, with D perhaps matching TRBD2 (5 bases). The length of the CDR3 is 15 residues. Germline-derived CDR1 and CDR2 are SGHTA and FQGNSA. Trimming removed 4 bases from V and 2 bases from J, with 14 bases in between. Here the CDR3 DNA reads TGTGCCAGCAGCTGGCGGAGGAACACACAAGAGACCCAGTACTTC. Its translation is CASSWRRNTQETQYF.

This clone has only a few counts. The chain uses TRBV12-3 or TRBV12-4 and TRBJ2-2, with D tentatively TRBD2 (5 bases). The germline V and J ends were trimmed by 1 base and 14 bases, with 11 bases remaining between them. The CDR3 has 12 amino acids. DNA of the CDR3: TGTGCCAGCAGTTTAGGGTTGGGAGCCCTGTTTTTT. Translating gives CASSLGLGALFF.

This chain joins TRBV29-1 and TRBJ2-5, with TRBD1 matching 7 bases. CDR3 length: 12 residues. The germline CDR1 and CDR2 sequences are SQVTM and ANQGSEA. J gave up 5 bases and V 6 bases, and 6 bases lay outside the gene matches. CDR3 residues: CSVTTGSETQYF. The CDR3 region has the DNA TGCAGCGTAACGACAGGGTCGGAGACCCAGTACTTC.

The V gene is TRBV19, the J gene TRBJ2-5; TRBD1 aligns across 10 bases. The CDR3 consists of 16 residues. Germline-derived CDR1 and CDR2 are LNHDA and SQIVND (reference sequence). Germline trimming cut 6 bases from V and 5 bases from J; bases unmatched to any gene: 12. In DNA form, the CDR3 reads TGTGCCAGTAGAGGCTACAGACAGGGGGCGGAGGAGACCCAGTACTTC. Translating gives CASRGYRQGAEETQYF. Together with reference TRBV19 and TRBJ2-5, the CDR3 gives the full variable domain: DGGITQSPKYLFRKEGQNVTLSCEQNLNHDAMYWYRQDPGQGLRLIYYSQIVNDFQKGDIAEGYSVSREKKESFPLTVTSAQKNPTAFYLCASRGYRQGAEETQYFGPGTRLLVL.

V gene TRBV7-9 combines with J gene TRBJ2-7; 10 nucleotides line up with TRBD2. The V and J ends lost 2 bases and 6 bases, in that order; junction bases with no gene match: 10. The CDR3 is 16 residues long. CDR1 and CDR2 (germline): SEHNR, FQNEAQ (reference sequence). Here the CDR3 reads CASSLFGGASGSEQYF. DNA for the CDR3: TGTGCCAGCAGCTTATTTGGGGGGGCTAGCGGGAGCGAGCAGTACTTC.

The chain combines TRBV7-9 with TRBJ1-4; perhaps TRBD1 as D (6 bases). Germline values: CDR1 SEHNR, CDR2 FQNEAQ (reference sequence). The CDR3 is 16 residues long. V shed 1 base and J shed 8 bases, with 17 bases lying between them. The CDR3 DNA is TGTGCCAGCAGCTTAGAAGGCCGGCAGGGGACCGAAAAACTGTTTTTT. Its protein is CASSLEGRQGTEKLFF.

This sequence joins TRBV5-1 and TRBJ1-2; 7 positions agree with TRBD1. V lost 2 bases, J lost 3 bases, and 4 bases stayed unmatched. The CDR3 has 14 amino acids. The germline gives CDR1 SGHRS, CDR2 YFSETQ. The CDR3 reads CASSLDREDYGYTF. CDR3 DNA sequence: TGCGCCAGCAGCTTAGACAGGGAGGACTATGGCTACACCTTC.

This clone occurred a few times. CDR3 nucleotides: TGTGCCAGCAGTGAACGCCCTGGACAGTCCTATGGCTACACCTTC. Translating it yields CASSERPGQSYGYTF. The chain joins TRBV6-1 to TRBJ1-2; the D gene is possibly TRBD1 (6 bases). CDR1 is MNHNS and CDR2 is SASEGT in the germline V gene. V was clipped by 2 bases and J by 4 bases, with 14 bases between them. The CDR3 spans 15 residues.

The chain uses TRBV19 and TRBJ2-5; D gene uncertain. The CDR3 runs to 13 residues. The germline V and J ends were trimmed by 5 bases and 5 bases, with 12 bases remaining between them. Per the germline V gene, CDR1 is LNHDA and CDR2 is SQIVND (reference sequence). CDR3 residues: CASSLTSGETQYF. Here the CDR3 DNA reads TGTGCCAGTAGTTTGACCTCCGGGGAGACCCAGTACTTC. The complete variable domain, with remaining parts taken from reference TRBV19 and TRBJ2-5, reads DGGITQSPKYLFRKEGQNVTLSCEQNLNHDAMYWYRQDPGQGLRLIYYSQIVNDFQKGDIAEGYSVSREKKESFPLTVTSAQKNPTAFYLCASSLTSGETQYFGPGTRLLVL.

The V call is TRBV19, the J call TRBJ2-1, with 7 nucleotides matching TRBD2. V dropped 3 bases and J dropped 8; count of bases not matched to a gene: 13. This CDR3 is built from 16 residues. Germline-derived CDR1 and CDR2 are LNHDA and SQIVND (reference sequence). Written as DNA, the CDR3 is TGTGCCAGTAGTATTTGGCGGGAGTTCGGTCGGGATGAGCAGTTCTTC. Translated: CASSIWREFGRDEQFF.

The J gene is TRBJ2-3, the V gene TRBV7-2; TRBD2 agrees at 14 bases. Germline CDR1 is SGHTA and CDR2 is FQGNSA. The CDR3 is 18 residues long. V trimming: 2 bases; J trimming: 5 bases; junction bases outside the gene matches: 9. The CDR3 nucleotides read TGTGCCAGCAGCTTAACCCGACTAGCGGGAGGGCCTATAGATACGCAGTATTTT. This encodes CASSLTRLAGGPIDTQYF.

This rearrangement joins TRBV11-3 to TRBJ2-3; TRBD1 might be the D (6 bases). Deletions cut 5 bases from V and 5 bases from J, with 20 bases between. The CDR3 has 16 residues. Looked up from germline, CDR1 is SGHNT and CDR2 is YENEEA. The chain's CDR3 is CASSHRMGQGLDTQYF. The CDR3 DNA reads as TGTGCCAGCAGCCACCGAATGGGGCAGGGGCTAGATACGCAGTATTTT.

The chain is built from TRBV6-2 or TRBV6-3 and TRBJ2-7, with TRBD1 identical over 9 bases. Germline values: CDR1 MNHEY, CDR2 SVGEGT. V shed 6 bases, J shed 2 bases, and the junction held 11 bases outside the gene matches. CDR3 length: 16 amino acids. The CDR3 DNA reads as TGTGCCAGCAGCAACCCCGGGACAGGGTATCCCTACGAGCAGTACTTC. It is translated as CASSNPGTGYPYEQYF.

This sequence joins TRBV7-2 and TRBJ2-5; 12 bases agree with TRBD2. V gave up 6 bases and J gave up 4 bases; unmatched junction bases: 6. This CDR3 region has 15 residues. Germline CDR1 SGHTA, CDR2 FQGNSA. In DNA form, the CDR3 reads TGTGCCAGCAGGGGACTAGCGGGCGAGGGAGAGACCCAGTACTTC. Residues: CASRGLAGEGETQYF.

The chain combines TRBV28 with TRBJ1-3; D unresolved. The CDR3 length is 12 residues. Germline assignment: CDR1 MDHEN and CDR2 SYDVKM. With 2 bases removed from V and 4 bases from J, the gap between germline ends came to 3 bases. The CDR3 protein is CASSLEGNTIYF. The CDR3, as DNA: TGTGCCAGCAGTTTAGAGGGAAACACCATATATTTT.

This clone has just one count. The chain couples TRBV5-4 to TRBJ1-5; no reliable D call. V gave up 4 bases and J gave up 2 bases, with 10 bases separating them. The CDR3 contains 14 residues. The germline gives CDR1 SGHNT, CDR2 YYREEE (reference sequence). The CDR3 spells CASSRSGGNQPQHF. The CDR3 nucleotides read TGTGCCAGCAGCCGATCTGGAGGCAATCAGCCCCAGCATTTT. Using reference TRBV5-4 and TRBJ1-5 for the parts outside the CDR3, the full variable domain is ETGVTQSPTHLIKTRGQQVTLRCSSQSGHNTVSWYQQALGQGPQFIFQYYREEENGRGNFPPRFSGLQFPNYSSELNVNALELDDSALYLCASSRSGGNQPQHFGDGTRLSIL.

This clone was recorded only once. J is TRBJ1-5 and V is TRBV19; 10 bases fit TRBD1. The CDR3 consists of 15 residues. With 7 bases clipped from V and 5 bases from J, the junction kept 8 bases outside the gene matches. CDR1 is LNHDA, CDR2 SQIVND, per germline (reference sequence). DNA for the CDR3: TGTGCCAGTATTCCGGGACAGGGGCGGTATCAGCCCCAGCATTTT. This codes for CASIPGQGRYQPQHF.

The rearrangement links TRBV23-1 to TRBJ1-1; the D gene is possibly TRBD1 (5 bases). TRBV23-1 carries the ORF label, with uncertain function. V shed 4 bases and J shed 6 bases, with 9 bases lying between them. This CDR3 contains 12 residues. The CDR3 nucleotides read TGCGCCAGCAGTCGTAAGGGGCCTGAAGCTTTCTTT. It encodes CASSRKGPEAFF.

A few counts support this clone. The chain couples TRBV6-1 to TRBJ1-4, with 7 nucleotides matching TRBD1. Germline V lookup: CDR1 MNHNS, CDR2 SASEGT. The CDR3 consists of 16 residues. V was pared by 2 bases and J by 6 bases, with 9 bases of the junction left unmatched. The CDR3 is CASSERQGVMDEKLFF. CDR3 nucleotide sequence: TGTGCCAGCAGTGAAAGGCAGGGGGTTATGGATGAAAAACTGTTTTTT.

The chain links TRBV11-2 to TRBJ1-3; TRBD1 matches at 8 bases. Germline trimming cut 4 bases from V and 0 bases from J; bases unmatched to any gene: 11. Germline V gene lookup returns CDR1 SGHAT and CDR2 FQNNGV. This CDR3 is 18 amino acids long. CDR3 coding DNA: TGTGCCAGCAGCTCCGGGACAGGATTTGACCTCTCTGGAAACACCATATATTTT. Translation: CASSSGTGFDLSGNTIYF.

The chain joins TRBV28 to TRBJ2-1; 9 nucleotides match TRBD2. With V trimmed by 6 bases and J by 5 bases, 11 bases remained unmatched. The CDR3 runs 16 residues. CDR1 and CDR2 from the germline V gene are MDHEN and SYDVKM. Here the CDR3 reads CASRTPGLAEDNEQFF. The CDR3 region has the DNA TGTGCCAGCAGGACGCCGGGACTAGCCGAAGACAATGAGCAGTTCTTC.

This clone appeared once. J is TRBJ1-4 and V is TRBV7-9, with 9 bases lining up with TRBD1. The CDR3 is 14 residues long. After removal of 5 bases from V and 6 bases from J, the junction contained 4 bases not matched to a gene. CDR1 and CDR2 (germline): SEHNR, FQNEAQ (reference sequence). The CDR3 region has the DNA TGTGCCAGCAGCCGGACAGGGGAGGATGAAAAACTGTTTTTT. The encoded protein is CASSRTGEDEKLFF.

This chain joins TRBV6-2 or TRBV6-3 and TRBJ1-1, with no clear D. V was trimmed by 2 bases and J by 5 bases, leaving 9 bases between them. The CDR3 loop spans 13 amino acids. CDR1 MNHEY and CDR2 SVGEGT come from the germline V gene. The CDR3 DNA reads as TGTGCCAGCAGTTACGTTCTTATTACTGAAGCTTTCTTT. Translating gives CASSYVLITEAFF.

The V and J genes are TRBV9 and TRBJ2-2; D is perhaps TRBD2 (5 bases). Trimming shortened V by 4 bases and J by 2 bases, and 9 bases separated the two germline ends. This CDR3 has 14 amino acids. Germline V gives CDR1 SGDLS, CDR2 YYNGEE. The CDR3, as DNA: TGTGCCAGCAGCAGGACTCATAACACCGGGGAGCTGTTTTTT. As protein: CASSRTHNTGELFF.

This chain links TRBV2 with TRBJ1-5; D ambiguous. This CDR3 region has 14 residues. Trimming removed 3 bases from V and 6 bases from J, with 12 bases in between. Germline CDR1 reads SNHLY; CDR2 reads FYNNEI. The CDR3 bases are TGTGCCAGCAGTGATCAGACCGGAGTTCAGCCCCAGCATTTT. This gives the protein CASSDQTGVQPQHF.